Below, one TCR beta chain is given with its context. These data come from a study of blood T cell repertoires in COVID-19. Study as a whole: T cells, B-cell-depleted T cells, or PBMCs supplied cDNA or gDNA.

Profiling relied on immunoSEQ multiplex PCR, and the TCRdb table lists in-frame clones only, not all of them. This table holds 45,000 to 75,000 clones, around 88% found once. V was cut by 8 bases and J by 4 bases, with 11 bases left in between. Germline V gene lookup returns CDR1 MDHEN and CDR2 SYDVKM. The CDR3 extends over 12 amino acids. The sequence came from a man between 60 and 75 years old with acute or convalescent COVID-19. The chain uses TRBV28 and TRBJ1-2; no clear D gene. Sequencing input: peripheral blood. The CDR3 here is CASRYGFYGYTF. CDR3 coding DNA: TGTGCCAGCCGATACGGTTTCTATGGCTACACCTTC.